One and the same sample provided the 23 T cell receptor beta chains below, sequenced in a study of cytomegalovirus exposure and HLA in healthy donors. PCR used 60 Vbeta primers and 13 Jbeta primers. Assay used: immunoSEQ multiplex PCR; TCRdb lists only in-frame clones, some missing. The table has around 140,000 clones, around 70% seen once. The sample comprised PBMCs. The receptors derive from a male donor in good health and CMV-seronegative.

On this clone: This specimen includes other DNA sequences encoding the same CDR3. The chain combines TRBV4-2 with TRBJ2-7; 9 nucleotides line up with TRBD2. Trimming removed 3 bases from V and 2 bases from J; junction bases left unmatched: 2. The CDR3 spans 14 residues. Germline CDR1 reads LGHNA; CDR2 reads YNFKEQ. In nucleotides, the CDR3 is TGTGCCAGCAGCCAGGCGGGAGGGGCCTACGAGCAGTACTTC. Its protein product is CASSQAGGAYEQYF.

The rearrangement uses TRBV7-9 and TRBJ2-6, with a possible D match to TRBD1 (6 bases). The CDR3 totals 19 residues. Trimming stripped 5 bases from V and 0 bases from J, with 20 bases between. Germline V gene lookup returns CDR1 SEHNR and CDR2 FQNEAQ (reference sequence). In nucleotides, the CDR3 is TGTGCCAGCAGCCCCCGCCGGGCAGGGGCCGTCTCTGGGGCCAACGTCCTGACTTTC. As protein: CASSPRRAGAVSGANVLTF.

The V and J genes are TRBV21-1 and TRBJ1-5. TRBV21-1 corresponds to a pseudogene. The CDR3 extends over 17 amino acids. The CDR3 DNA follows: TGTGCCAGCAGCAAACCTACGGGAAATAGGGACAATCAGCCCCAGCATTTT. Residues: CASSKPTGNRDNQPQHF.

V usage is TRBV27 and J usage is TRBJ2-1, with 16 nucleotides matching TRBD2. V trimming: 4 bases; J trimming: 8 bases; junction bases outside the gene matches: 8. Germline V gives CDR1 MNHEY, CDR2 SMNVEV (reference sequence). The CDR3 is 17 amino acids. CDR3 sequence: CASSSPGLAGGRHEQFF. The CDR3 coding sequence is TGTGCCAGCAGTTCCCCGGGACTAGCGGGGGGGCGACATGAGCAGTTCTTC.

This chain uses TRBV4-1 with TRBJ2-7; 12 nucleotides match TRBD2. The V gene's germline CDR1 is MGHRA and CDR2 YSYEKL. The CDR3 has 16 amino acids. V was pared by 0 bases and J by 2 bases, with 2 bases of the junction left unmatched. The DNA of the CDR3 is TGCGCCAGCAGCCAAGATGGACTAGCGGGGACCTACGAGCAGTACTTC. This encodes CASSQDGLAGTYEQYF.

This chain links TRBV5-5 with TRBJ1-2; a possible D gene is TRBD1 (6 bases). Trimming shortened V by 3 bases and J by 4 bases, and 10 bases separated the two germline ends. This CDR3 is built from 13 residues. Germline values: CDR1 SGHKS, CDR2 YYEKEE (reference sequence). The CDR3 nucleotides are TGTGCCAGCAGCTCCGCGGACAGCTATGGCTACACCTTC. The encoded protein is CASSSADSYGYTF.

This chain connects TRBV19 to TRBJ1-1, with D possibly being TRBD1 (5 bases). The germline gives CDR1 LNHDA, CDR2 SQIVND (reference sequence). Trimming took off 8 bases at V and 4 bases at J, with 11 bases between the two ends. CDR3 length: 12 amino acids. CDR3 DNA: TGTGCCAGTCTGCGGGGGTTCACTGAAGCTTTCTTT. It specifies CASLRGFTEAFF.

The rearrangement joins TRBV6-1 to TRBJ2-3; D remains ambiguous. CDR1 and CDR2 (germline): MNHNS, SASEGT. V lost 3 bases and J 3 bases, leaving 16 bases between the germline ends. The CDR3 spans 16 residues. CDR3 in amino acids: CASSETVPRLTDTQYF. The CDR3 DNA reads TGTGCCAGCAGTGAGACCGTTCCGAGGCTTACAGATACGCAGTATTTT.

The chain has TRBV13 and TRBJ2-5; D might be TRBD2 (6 bases). Germline V gives CDR1 PRHDT, CDR2 FYEKMQ (reference sequence). CDR3 size: 14 residues. V gave up 5 bases and J gave up 4 bases, with 14 bases separating them. The DNA of the CDR3 is TGTGCCAGCAGCCCGAGGGACTTCCGAGAGACCCAGTACTTC. Encoded protein: CASSPRDFRETQYF.

This clone occurred once. The junction departs from the called germline gene at one end, perhaps through a read error. The chain links TRBV7-9 to TRBJ2-1; D unclear. CDR1 and CDR2 (germline): SEHNR, FQNEAQ (reference sequence). The CDR3 runs to 13 residues. Here the CDR3 reads CSSSLGVLNEQFF. For the CDR3, the DNA is TGTTCCAGCAGCTTAGGCGTCCTAAATGAGCAGTTCTTC.

This clone was seen a handful of times. The chain uses TRBV7-3 and TRBJ1-3, with 10 bases that match TRBD1. J lost 2 bases, V lost 3 bases, and 4 bases had no gene match. CDR1 and CDR2 from the germline V gene are SGHTA and FQGTGA. The CDR3 totals 16 residues. The CDR3 coding sequence is TGTGCCAGCAGCTTGAGTGGGACAGGGGCTGGAAACACCATATATTTT. As protein: CASSLSGTGAGNTIYF.

The chain combines TRBV4-3 with TRBJ2-3, with D possibly matching TRBD2 (6 bases). Germline V lookup: CDR1 LGHNA, CDR2 YSLEER. CDR3 length: 17 amino acids. V was shortened by 0 bases and J by 1 base, with 14 bases between the two germline ends. This CDR3 is CASSQDPNWGGTDTQYF. The DNA of the CDR3 is TGCGCCAGCAGCCAAGACCCAAATTGGGGGGGCACAGATACGCAGTATTTT.

This clone came up a few times. In DNA, the CDR3 is TGTGCCAGCAGTGCCGGGACAGGATCATTCGAGCAGTACTTC. As protein: CASSAGTGSFEQYF. The chain combines TRBV27 with TRBJ2-7; 8 bases are a match to TRBD1. The V gene's germline CDR1 is MNHEY and CDR2 SMNVEV (reference sequence). Trimming took 5 bases from V and 6 from J; bases not matched to a gene: 9. This CDR3 region has 14 residues.

The chain joins TRBV2 to TRBJ1-5; 8 nucleotides align to TRBD1. This CDR3 spans 15 amino acids. Per germline, CDR1 SNHLY and CDR2 FYNNEI. V lost 6 bases to trimming and J lost 5 bases; unmatched junction nucleotides: 9. CDR3 DNA sequence: TGTGCCAGCAGCGGCGACAGGGGAATGGATCAGCCCCAGCATTTT. It specifies CASSGDRGMDQPQHF. The full variable domain, in which reference TRBV2 and TRBJ1-5 provide the parts outside the CDR3, is EPEVTQTPSHQVTQMGQEVILRCVPISNHLYFYWYRQILGQKVEFLVSFYNNEISEKSEIFDDQFSVERPDGSNFTLKIRSTKLEDSAMYFCASSGDRGMDQPQHFGDGTRLSIL.

The sample holds one count of this clone. The chain joins TRBV30 to TRBJ1-1, with 7 bases that match TRBD1. V lost 4 bases and J lost 1; bases outside the gene matches: 6. The CDR3 length is 14 residues. Germline values: CDR1 GTSNPN, CDR2 SVGIG (reference sequence). CDR3 amino acids: CAWNPGQRNTEAFF. The CDR3, as DNA: TGTGCCTGGAACCCGGGACAGAGGAACACTGAAGCTTTCTTT.

V gene TRBV9 combines with J gene TRBJ2-6; no reliable D call. Trimming cost V 4 bases and J 0 bases, with 8 bases left between them. This CDR3 is 15 amino acids long. From germline, CDR1 is SGDLS and CDR2 YYNGEE. DNA of the CDR3: TGTGCCAGCAGCAAAGCCCCCTCTGGGGCCAACGTCCTGACTTTC. Translating gives CASSKAPSGANVLTF.

The chain recombines TRBV9 with TRBJ2-2; D unresolved. Germline V gives CDR1 SGDLS, CDR2 YYNGEE. With 4 bases removed from V and 0 bases from J, the gap between germline ends came to 13 bases. CDR3 length: 16 residues. DNA of the CDR3: TGTGCCAGCAGCCGAGACCGAGCGCCGAACACCGGGGAGCTGTTTTTT. Translation gives CASSRDRAPNTGELFF.

This sequence joins TRBV7-6 and TRBJ2-7; a weak D match, TRBD2 (5 bases). Germline CDR1 reads SGHVS; CDR2 reads FNYEAQ. The V and J ends lost 3 bases and 5 bases respectively, with 11 bases between them. This CDR3 spans 13 amino acids. As DNA, the CDR3 is TGTGCCAGCAGCTTCGGCGGGCCCGACGAGCAGTACTTC. Protein sequence: CASSFGGPDEQYF.

This chain uses TRBV4-2 with TRBJ1-4; no reliable D call. CDR1 is LGHNA, CDR2 YNFKEQ, per germline. Trimming removed 6 bases from V and 6 bases from J, with 14 bases in between. There are 14 residues in the CDR3. CDR3 loop: CASSYQWGDEKLFF. CDR3 DNA sequence: TGTGCCAGCAGTTACCAATGGGGAGATGAAAAACTGTTTTTT.

CDR3 loop: CASSPGTSGGQETQYF. The CDR3 DNA reads as TGTGCCAGCAGCCCTGGGACTAGCGGGGGACAAGAGACCCAGTACTTC. The genes are TRBV11-3 and TRBJ2-5; 14 bases fit TRBD2. Germline V gives CDR1 SGHNT, CDR2 YENEEA. The CDR3 loop spans 16 amino acids. V shed 5 bases, J shed 2 bases, and the junction held 4 bases outside the gene matches. The full variable domain, in which reference TRBV11-3 and TRBJ2-5 provide the parts outside the CDR3, is EAGVVQSPRYKIIEKKQPVAFWCNPISGHNTLYWYLQNLGQGPELLIRYENEEAVDDSQLPKDRFSAERLKGVDSTLKIQPAELGDSAVYLCASSPGTSGGQETQYFGPGTRLLVL.

The V call is TRBV19, the J call TRBJ2-5; the D gene is possibly TRBD1 (6 bases). The CDR3 length is 13 residues. Germline CDR1 LNHDA, CDR2 SQIVND (reference sequence). Trimming pared 1 base from V and 4 bases from J, leaving 7 bases between. CDR3: CASSIGGRETQYF. The CDR3 DNA follows: TGTGCCAGTAGTATAGGGGGGCGAGAGACCCAGTACTTC.

The V gene is TRBV7-3, the J gene TRBJ1-4; 10 positions agree with TRBD1. The germline V gene has CDR1 SGHTA and CDR2 FQGTGA. The ends lost 10 bases at V and 6 bases at J; junction bases unmatched: 17. The CDR3 extends over 17 amino acids. DNA for the CDR3: TGTGCCACCCAGGACAGGGGGGAAGGTTTTTCATATGAAAAACTGTTTTTT. Translation: CATQDRGEGFSYEKLFF.

The rearrangement links TRBV11-2 to TRBJ2-2, with 14 bases identical to TRBD2. In germline, CDR1 is SGHAT, CDR2 FQNNGV. V dropped 5 bases and J dropped 6; count of bases not matched to a gene: 11. The CDR3 contains 18 residues. The DNA of the CDR3 is TGTGCCAGCAGCCATCCGGGACTAGCGGGGGCCGCGGCCGGGGAGCTGTTTTTT. Its protein product is CASSHPGLAGAAAGELFF.